This entry is about one T cell receptor beta chain. The sample belongs to a study of sequential checkpoint blockade in melanoma. Overall study context: Arm A got nivolumab then ipilimumab; arm B the reverse, 1:1. After both sequences, patients received maintenance nivolumab.

Trimming took off 6 bases at V and 11 bases at J, with 13 bases between the two ends. The CDR3 extends over 11 amino acids. Germline lookup yields CDR1 SNHLY and CDR2 FYNNEI. Stated treatment: randomized to nivolumab then ipilimumab (arm A) or the reverse (arm B). Sorted cells were live CD3+CD8+, lacking CD19 and CD56, from PBMCs. Profiling relied on immunoSEQ multiplex PCR, and the TCRdb table lists in-frame clones only, not all of them. The sample consists of some 17,000 clones, about 67% of them appearing once. The sequence was collected from a human donor with melanoma. The rearrangement joins TRBV2 to TRBJ1-1, with D maybe TRBD1 (6 bases). The specimen comprised CD8+ T cells sorted from blood (inferred from file names), sampled from a patient given nivolumab and ipilimumab in sequence. The CDR3 nucleotides read TGTGCCAGCAGGGCGGAAAGGGGGGCTTTCTTT. It translates to CASRAERGAFF.